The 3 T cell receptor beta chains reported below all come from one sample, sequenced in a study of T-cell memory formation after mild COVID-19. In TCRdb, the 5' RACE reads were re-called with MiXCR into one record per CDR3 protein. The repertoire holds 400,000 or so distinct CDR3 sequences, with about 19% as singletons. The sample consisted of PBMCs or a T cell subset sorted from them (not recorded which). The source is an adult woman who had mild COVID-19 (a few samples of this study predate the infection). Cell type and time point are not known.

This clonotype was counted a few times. The CDR3 DNA is TGTGCCAGCAAGAAAGGGGACAAAGTCAATCAGCCCCAGCATTTT. The encoded protein is CASKKGDKVNQPQHF. The rearrangement joins TRBV6-5 to TRBJ1-5; a possible D gene is TRBD1 (6 bases). Trimming pared 7 bases from V and 3 bases from J, leaving 16 bases between. Germline CDR1 and CDR2: MNHEY and SVGAGI. The CDR3 totals 15 residues.

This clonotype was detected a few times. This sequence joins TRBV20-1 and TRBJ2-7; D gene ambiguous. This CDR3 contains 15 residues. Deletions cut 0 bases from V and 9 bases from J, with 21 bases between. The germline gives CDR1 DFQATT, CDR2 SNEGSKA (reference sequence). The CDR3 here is CSARELRGKELWQYF. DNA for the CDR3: TGCAGTGCTAGAGAACTCCGAGGAAAGGAGTTGTGGCAGTACTTC.

The CDR3 reads CASSLASGNDHNEQFF. The CDR3 DNA is TGTGCCAGCAGCCTAGCTAGCGGGAACGACCACAATGAGCAGTTCTTC. The chain uses TRBV13 and TRBJ2-1, with 9 bases fitting TRBD2. CDR1 and CDR2 from the germline V gene are PRHDT and FYEKMQ (reference sequence). CDR3 length equals 16 residues. V was pared by 5 bases and J by 5 bases, with 10 bases of the junction left unmatched. The full variable domain, its missing parts supplied by reference TRBV13 and TRBJ2-1, is AAGVIQSPRHLIKEKRETATLKCYPIPRHDTVYWYQQGPGQDPQFLISFYEKMQSDKGSIPDRFSAQQFSDYHSELNMSSLELGDSALYFCASSLASGNDHNEQFFGPGTRLTVL.